Presented here are 2 T cell receptor beta chains from one specimen sequenced in a study of blood T cell repertoires in COVID-19. Data came from immunoSEQ multiplex PCR; TCRdb stores just in-frame clones and leaves some out. This table holds around 250,000 clones, 70% to 90% found once. Sequencing was done on a sample of PBMCs or T cells enriched from blood (not recorded which). These receptors were taken from a woman between 45 and 60 years old who had recovered from COVID-19.

This chain connects TRBV2 to TRBJ2-5; perhaps TRBD1 as D (5 bases). The CDR3 sequence is 13 residues long. Per the germline V gene, CDR1 is SNHLY and CDR2 is FYNNEI. Trimming removed 6 bases from V and 4 bases from J, with 12 bases in between. The CDR3, as DNA: TGTGCCAGCAGCACAGGTTTAGGAGAGACCCAGTACTTC. Translation: CASSTGLGETQYF.

The V call is TRBV30, the J call TRBJ2-7; 14 bases match TRBD2. Germline V gene lookup returns CDR1 GTSNPN and CDR2 SVGIG (reference sequence). The CDR3 contains 15 residues. Unmatched junction bases numbered 7, after V lost 4 bases and J lost 5 bases. In DNA form, the CDR3 reads TGTGCCTGGACCCCTTTGGGACTAGCGGGAGACGAGCAGTACTTC. Translated, it gives CAWTPLGLAGDEQYF.